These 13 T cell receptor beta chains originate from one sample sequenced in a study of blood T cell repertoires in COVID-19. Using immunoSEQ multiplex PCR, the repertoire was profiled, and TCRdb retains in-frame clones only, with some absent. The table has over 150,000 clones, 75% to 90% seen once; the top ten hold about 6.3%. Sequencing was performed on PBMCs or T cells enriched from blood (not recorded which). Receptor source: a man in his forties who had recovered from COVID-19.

CDR3 sequence: CASSKATSQGWGSPLHF. The DNA of the CDR3 is TGTGCCAGCAGTAAGGCTACCTCCCAGGGCTGGGGTTCACCCCTCCACTTT. The V and J genes are TRBV28 and TRBJ1-6; perhaps TRBD1 as D (5 bases). Trimming stripped 5 bases from V and 9 bases from J, with 23 bases between. CDR3 size: 17 residues. CDR1 is MDHEN, CDR2 SYDVKM, per germline. Drawing the rest from reference TRBV28 and TRBJ1-6, the complete variable domain is DVKVTQSSRYLVKRTGEKVFLECVQDMDHENMFWYRQDPGLGLRLIYFSYDVKMKEKGDIPEGYSVSREKKERFSLILESASTNQTSMYLCASSKATSQGWGSPLHFGNGTRLTVT.

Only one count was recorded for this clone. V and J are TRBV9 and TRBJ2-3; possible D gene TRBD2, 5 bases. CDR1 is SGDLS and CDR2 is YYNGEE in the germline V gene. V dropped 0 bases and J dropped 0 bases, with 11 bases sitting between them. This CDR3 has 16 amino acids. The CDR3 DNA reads TGTGCCAGCAGCGTAGTGGAGGAAACTAGCACAGATACGCAGTATTTT. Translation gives CASSVVEETSTDTQYF.

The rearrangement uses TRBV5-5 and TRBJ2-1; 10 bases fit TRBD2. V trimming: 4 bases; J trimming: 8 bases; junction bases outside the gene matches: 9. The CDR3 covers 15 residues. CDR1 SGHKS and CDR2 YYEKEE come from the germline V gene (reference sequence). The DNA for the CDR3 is TGTGCCAGCAGCCGCCTCGGGACTAGCGTCGATGAGCAGTTCTTC. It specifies CASSRLGTSVDEQFF.

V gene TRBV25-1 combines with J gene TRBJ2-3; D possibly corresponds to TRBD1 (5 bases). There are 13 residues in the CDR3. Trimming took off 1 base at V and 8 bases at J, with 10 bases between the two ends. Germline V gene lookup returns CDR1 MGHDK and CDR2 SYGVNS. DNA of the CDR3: TGTGCCAGCAGTGAATCCAGGGTCGGTACGCAGTATTTT. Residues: CASSESRVGTQYF.

CDR3 nucleotides: TGTGCCTGGAGTCCTGACGGGGTCCGACATGGCTACACCTTC. It specifies CAWSPDGVRHGYTF. This chain uses TRBV30 with TRBJ1-2; D gene unclear. Germline V lookup: CDR1 GTSNPN, CDR2 SVGIG (reference sequence). Trimming took 2 bases from V and 6 from J, leaving 16 bases between them. This CDR3 comprises 14 residues.

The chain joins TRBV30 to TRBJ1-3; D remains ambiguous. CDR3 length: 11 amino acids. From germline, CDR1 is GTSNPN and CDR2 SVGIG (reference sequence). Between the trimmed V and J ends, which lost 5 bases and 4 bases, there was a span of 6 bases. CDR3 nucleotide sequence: TGTGCCTGGTCTTCCGGAAACACCATATATTTT. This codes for CAWSSGNTIYF.

CDR3 nucleotide sequence: TGTGCCAGCAGTGAATTTACAGCTAATCAGCCCCAGCATTTT. Protein product: CASSEFTANQPQHF. The gene calls are TRBV25-1 and TRBJ1-5; the D is unclear. CDR3 size: 14 residues. Germline V gene lookup returns CDR1 MGHDK and CDR2 SYGVNS. The V end was cut by 1 base, the J end by 4 bases, with 8 bases between.

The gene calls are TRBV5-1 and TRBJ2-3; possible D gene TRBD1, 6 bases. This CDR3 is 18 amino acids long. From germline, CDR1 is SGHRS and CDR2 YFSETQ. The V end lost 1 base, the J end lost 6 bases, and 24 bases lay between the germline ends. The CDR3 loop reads CASSLNGVGAPPSDTQYF. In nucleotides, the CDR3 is TGCGCCAGCAGCTTGAACGGTGTGGGGGCCCCCCCTTCCGATACGCAGTATTTT. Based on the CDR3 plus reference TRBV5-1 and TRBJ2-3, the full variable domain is KAGVTQTPRYLIKTRGQQVTLSCSPISGHRSVSWYQQTPGQGLQFLFEYFSETQRNKGNFPGRFSGRQFSNSRSEMNVSTLELGDSALYLCASSLNGVGAPPSDTQYFGPGTRLTVL.

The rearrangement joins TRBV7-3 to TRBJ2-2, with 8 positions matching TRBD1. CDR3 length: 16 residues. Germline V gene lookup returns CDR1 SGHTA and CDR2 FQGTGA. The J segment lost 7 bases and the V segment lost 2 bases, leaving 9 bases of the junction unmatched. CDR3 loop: CASSLFRAGGIGELFF. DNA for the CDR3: TGTGCCAGCAGCTTATTTCGGGCAGGGGGCATCGGGGAGCTGTTTTTT.

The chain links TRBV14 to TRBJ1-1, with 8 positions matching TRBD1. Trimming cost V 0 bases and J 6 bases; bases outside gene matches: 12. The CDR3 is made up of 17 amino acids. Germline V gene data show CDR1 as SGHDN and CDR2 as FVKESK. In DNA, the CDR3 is TGTGCCAGCAGCCAAGACGGACAGGGCCTAATGGGGGCTGAAGCTTTCTTT. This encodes CASSQDGQGLMGAEAFF.

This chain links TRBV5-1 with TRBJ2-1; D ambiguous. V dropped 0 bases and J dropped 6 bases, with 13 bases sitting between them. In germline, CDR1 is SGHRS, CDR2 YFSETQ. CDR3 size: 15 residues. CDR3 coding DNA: TGCGCCAGCAGCTTGGAAAACGTTGGCCGCAATGAGCAGTTCTTC. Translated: CASSLENVGRNEQFF. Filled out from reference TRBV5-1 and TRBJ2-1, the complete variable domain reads KAGVTQTPRYLIKTRGQQVTLSCSPISGHRSVSWYQQTPGQGLQFLFEYFSETQRNKGNFPGRFSGRQFSNSRSEMNVSTLELGDSALYLCASSLENVGRNEQFFGPGTRLTVL.

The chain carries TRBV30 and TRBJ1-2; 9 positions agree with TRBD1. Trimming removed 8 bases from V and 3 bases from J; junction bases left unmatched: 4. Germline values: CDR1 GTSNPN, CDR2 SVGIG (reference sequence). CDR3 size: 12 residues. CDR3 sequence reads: CAGTGRDYGYTF. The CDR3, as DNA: TGTGCCGGGACAGGGCGAGACTATGGCTACACCTTC.

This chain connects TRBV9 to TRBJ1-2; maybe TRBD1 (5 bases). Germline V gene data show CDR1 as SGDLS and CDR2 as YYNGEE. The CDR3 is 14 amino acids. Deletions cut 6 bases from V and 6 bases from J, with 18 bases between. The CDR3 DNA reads TGTGCCAGCACCCACCGGGGGGATTGGAATGGCTACACCTTC. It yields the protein CASTHRGDWNGYTF.